These T cell receptor beta chains were read from a single sample in a study of T-cell reconstitution after alpha-beta-depleted transplantation in children. MiXCR was run by TCRdb on the PCR reads, yielding one entry per CDR3 protein. The table has 600,000 to 700,000 distinct CDR3 sequences, roughly 15% seen once. Sequenced material: PBMCs from the stem cell graft donor, taken from the stem cell graft. The receptors stem from a human donor who donated a stem cell graft to a child with acute myeloid leukemia. CDR3s include the opening cysteine and the closing phenylalanine or tryptophan. D genes are given only for firm matches. Clone size is given for some rows only: seen once, a few or many times, or a class if the clone is expanded.

v_call	clone_size	d_call	j_call	cdr3_aa	cdr3_nt
TRBV13	-	TRBD1	TRBJ2-1	CASSPRTGWVSNEQFF	TGTGCCAGCAGCCCTCGGACAGGGTGGGTGTCAAATGAGCAGTTCTTC
TRBV5-6	many	-	TRBJ1-2	CASSSPTGGYTF	TGTGCCAGCAGCTCGCCCACCGGAGGCTACACCTTC
TRBV20-1	many	TRBD2	TRBJ2-3	CSARGVAGLEQYF	TGCAGTGCTAGGGGGGTAGCGGGGCTGGAGCAGTATTTT
TRBV11-2	-	-	TRBJ2-3	CASSSFGTWSTDTQYF	TGTGCCAGCAGTTCCTTTGGGACTTGGAGCACAGATACGCAGTATTTT
TRBV2	few	-	TRBJ2-7	CASSSDRSEQYF	TGTGCCAGCAGTTCGGACAGATCCGAGCAGTACTTC
TRBV7-2	-	TRBD1	TRBJ2-3	CASSSGQGAPDTQYF	TGTGCCAGCAGCTCGGGACAGGGGGCCCCAGATACGCAGTATTTT
TRBV12-3/TRBV12-4	many	-	TRBJ1-5	CASSLGGYNQPQHF	TGTGCCAGCAGTTTGGGGGGGTACAATCAGCCCCAGCATTTT
TRBV20-1	-	TRBD2	TRBJ2-3	CSARSLAGVSTDTQYF	TGCAGTGCTAGGTCTCTAGCGGGGGTGAGCACAGATACGCAGTATTTT
TRBV21-1	-	-	TRBJ2-7	CASSKEARGSYEQYF	TGTGCCAGCAGCAAAGAGGCCAGAGGGTCCTACGAGCAGTACTTC
TRBV20-1	-	-	TRBJ2-1	CSARVGDSRMHEQFF	TGCAGTGCTAGAGTGGGAGATTCGCGTATGCATGAGCAGTTCTTC
TRBV12-3/TRBV12-4	few	TRBD1	TRBJ1-3	CASSARQGLRNTIYF	TGTGCCAGCAGTGCACGACAGGGTCTTCGAAACACCATATATTTT
TRBV7-2	few	-	TRBJ1-1	CASSLEAYTEAFF	TGTGCCAGCAGCTTAGAAGCTTACACTGAAGCTTTCTTT
TRBV5-1	few	-	TRBJ2-3	CASSLDTPTDTQYF	TGCGCCAGCAGCTTGGATACCCCCACAGATACGCAGTATTTT
TRBV7-3	many	-	TRBJ2-1	CASSPKVGLFNEQFF	TGTGCCAGCAGTCCTAAAGTCGGGTTATTCAATGAGCAGTTCTTC
TRBV20-1	many	-	TRBJ1-1	CSARLPGTRTEAFF	TGCAGTGCTAGATTGCCGGGTACCCGGACTGAAGCTTTCTTT
TRBV20-1	-	-	TRBJ2-7	CSAGASRGGEQYF	TGCAGTGCTGGGGCCTCTCGCGGAGGGGAGCAGTACTTC
TRBV6-1	few	TRBD1	TRBJ2-1	CASRLGQGGYNEQFF	TGTGCCAGCAGATTGGGACAGGGCGGCTACAATGAGCAGTTCTTC
TRBV27	-	-	TRBJ2-2	CASSPTGTHPTGELFF	TGTGCCAGCAGTCCCACCGGGACTCACCCCACCGGGGAGCTGTTTTTT
TRBV7-9	-	TRBD2	TRBJ2-3	CASSPRLAGGIGTQYF	TGTGCCAGCAGCCCCCGCCTAGCGGGGGGGATAGGTACGCAGTATTTT
TRBV25-1	-	-	TRBJ1-4	CASSESVGRAEKLFF	TGTGCCAGCAGTGAATCGGTGGGTCGTGCTGAAAAACTGTTTTTT
TRBV12-3/TRBV12-4	few	-	TRBJ1-5	CASRGEGTQPQHF	TGTGCCAGCAGGGGCGAGGGGACTCAGCCCCAGCATTTT
TRBV9	-	-	TRBJ1-2	CASSVESSGSGYTF	TGTGCCAGCAGCGTAGAGTCTTCAGGGAGTGGCTACACCTTC
TRBV25-1	few	-	TRBJ2-1	CASSEIGRSSYNEQFF	TGTGCCAGCAGTGAAATTGGCCGGAGCTCCTACAATGAGCAGTTCTTC
TRBV5-1	few	-	TRBJ2-7	CASSSGGAEYYEQYF	TGCGCCAGCAGCTCTGGCGGAGCGGAGTACTACGAGCAGTACTTC
TRBV24-1	-	-	TRBJ1-1	CATSEGGVGWTEAFF	TGTGCCACCAGTGAGGGCGGGGTAGGATGGACTGAAGCTTTCTTT
TRBV7-2	many	-	TRBJ2-1	CASSLLPNEQFF	TGTGCCAGCAGCTTACTCCCCAATGAGCAGTTCTTC
TRBV7-3	few	-	TRBJ1-2	CASSPWGGGLGYTF	TGTGCCAGCAGCCCCTGGGGAGGGGGTCTCGGCTACACCTTC
TRBV5-6	many	-	TRBJ1-2	CASSLGGRNYGYTF	TGTGCCAGCAGCTTGGGGGGACGGAACTATGGCTACACCTTC
TRBV6-2/TRBV6-3	few	-	TRBJ2-1	CASSYSGRSSYNEQFF	TGTGCCAGCAGTTACTCCGGGCGGAGCTCCTACAATGAGCAGTTCTTC
TRBV20-1	many	-	TRBJ1-5	CSASTGVRYSNQPQHF	TGCAGTGCTAGTACAGGCGTCAGGTATAGCAATCAGCCCCAGCATTTT
TRBV6-5	many	-	TRBJ2-6	CASSYSPGVGANVLTF	TGTGCCAGCAGTTACTCTCCAGGGGTTGGGGCCAACGTCCTGACTTTC
TRBV4-3	-	TRBD2	TRBJ2-7	CASSQIGPLKRGDLSYEQYF	TGCGCCAGCAGCCAAATAGGACCCCTTAAGCGGGGGGACCTCTCCTACGAGCAGTACTTC
TRBV7-8	few	-	TRBJ1-2	CASSFSSNWPNYGYTF	TGTGCCAGCAGCTTTTCGTCGAACTGGCCTAACTATGGCTACACCTTC
TRBV4-1	once	-	TRBJ2-1	CASSRVQGHEQFF	TGCGCCAGCAGCCGAGTGCAGGGGCATGAGCAGTTCTTC
TRBV28	many	-	TRBJ1-5	CASSLTGRNQPQHF	TGTGCCAGCAGTTTAACGGGCAGGAATCAGCCCCAGCATTTT
TRBV12-3/TRBV12-4	few	-	TRBJ1-4	CASSFRNRPPWDREKLFF	TGTGCCAGCAGTTTTCGAAATCGTCCCCCCTGGGATAGGGAAAAACTGTTTTTT
TRBV7-9	-	-	TRBJ1-5	CASSSGSTVNQPQHF	TGTGCCAGCAGCTCTGGTTCGACAGTCAATCAGCCCCAGCATTTT
TRBV9	many	-	TRBJ1-1	CASSVVSGTEAFF	TGTGCCAGCAGCGTAGTTTCCGGCACTGAAGCTTTCTTT
TRBV6-2/TRBV6-3	many	-	TRBJ2-1	CASLGRARTDNEQFF	TGTGCCAGCTTAGGAAGGGCGCGCACGGACAATGAGCAGTTCTTC
TRBV29-1	many	-	TRBJ2-7	CSVSPGHFSYEQYF	TGCAGCGTTTCCCCGGGACACTTCTCCTACGAGCAGTACTTC
TRBV7-7	few	TRBD2	TRBJ2-3	CASSAAPAGGVDTQYF	TGTGCCAGCAGCGCCGCTCCGGCGGGGGGCGTAGATACGCAGTATTTT
TRBV12-3/TRBV12-4	-	TRBD1	TRBJ2-1	CASSIPGTGDDEQFF	TGTGCCAGCAGTATCCCCGGGACAGGGGACGATGAGCAGTTCTTC
TRBV20-1	-	TRBD2	TRBJ2-1	CSALAGVLNEQFF	TGCAGTGCGCTAGCGGGGGTCCTCAATGAGCAGTTCTTC
TRBV15	-	TRBD2	TRBJ2-5	CATSRDRGGQPRGQYF	TGTGCCACCAGCAGAGATCGGGGGGGGCAACCTAGGGGCCAGTACTTC
TRBV7-2	few	TRBD1	TRBJ1-4	CASATGQGFQKLFF	TGTGCCAGCGCAACGGGACAGGGGTTTCAAAAACTGTTTTTT